Below, 25 T cell receptor beta chains from the same sample are listed, as sequenced in a study of radiation and T cells in renal cell carcinoma (TCRdb year 2020). Libraries were prepared through the immunoSEQ multiplex PCR assay. TCRdb carries this immuneACCESS record with in-frame sequences only. Its versions omit some clonotypes, under half of them owing to an unresolved V gene in the studies checked, with the rest unexplained. This sample has under 55,000 clones in its table, and about 80% of those were observed once. The top ten clones comprise roughly 33% of the sample. The time point label corresponds to: baseline pretreatment blood. Per the publication, the treatment or condition label means: 15 Gy SBRT to primary tumor, nephrectomy 4 weeks later. The sample in question was blood, obtained from a patient whose treatment included radiotherapy and nephrectomy. These receptors originate from a woman in her 70s with renal cell carcinoma.

This clone was observed a handful of times. The chain joins TRBV6-5 to TRBJ1-2; no definite D call. There are 13 residues in the CDR3. The germline V gene encodes CDR1 MNHEY and CDR2 SVGAGI. The ends were cut back, 5 bases at V and 8 bases at J, with 15 bases in the middle. This chain's CDR3 is CASSPNRKSGYTF. The CDR3 bases are TGTGCCAGCAGTCCAAACCGGAAGTCAGGCTACACCTTC.

The chain carries TRBV5-8 and TRBJ1-6; 9 nucleotides align to TRBD1. V was pared by 6 bases and J by 4 bases, with 8 bases of the junction left unmatched. Germline V gene lookup returns CDR1 SGHTS and CDR2 YDEGEE. The CDR3 has 16 amino acids. The CDR3 DNA follows: TGTGCCAGCACACGGACAGGGGATTCTTATAATTCACCCCTCCACTTT. This gives the protein CASTRTGDSYNSPLHF.

This chain connects TRBV14 to TRBJ2-7, with D unclear. This CDR3 spans 14 amino acids. Germline CDR1 is SGHDN and CDR2 is FVKESK. Trimming removed 4 bases at V and 8 bases at J, with 18 bases between. As DNA, the CDR3 is TGTGCCAGCAGCCGGAGCGTTCCCATTGGGCAGCAGTACTTC. It translates to CASSRSVPIGQQYF. Full variable domain (outside the CDR3, taken from reference TRBV14 and TRBJ2-7): EAGVTQFPSHSVIEKGQTVTLRCDPISGHDNLYWYRRVMGKEIKFLLHFVKESKQDESGMPNNRFLAERTGGTYSTLKVQPAELEDSGVYFCASSRSVPIGQQYFGPGTRLTVT.

Note on this clone: Other DNA sequences in the same sample also yield this CDR3. The gene calls are TRBV28 and TRBJ1-1; D is undetermined. V dropped 6 bases and J dropped 7 bases, with 6 bases sitting between them. This CDR3 has 10 residues. CDR1 and CDR2 from the germline V gene are MDHEN and SYDVKM. The CDR3 spells CASSFNEAFF. CDR3 nucleotide sequence: TGTGCCAGCAGCTTCAATGAAGCTTTCTTT.

The chain recombines TRBV6-5 with TRBJ2-5, with 10 bases identical to TRBD2. The germline CDR1 and CDR2 sequences are MNHEY and SVGAGI. This CDR3 has 15 amino acids. The V and J ends lost 1 base and 5 bases, in that order; junction bases with no gene match: 4. As DNA, the CDR3 is TGTGCCAGCAGTTACTTAGCGGGAGGTCTCGAGACCCAGTACTTC. It is translated as CASSYLAGGLETQYF.

The J gene is TRBJ2-2, the V gene TRBV7-6; D remains ambiguous. The CDR3 has 11 residues. V lost 3 bases and J 7 bases, leaving 3 bases between the germline ends. From germline, CDR1 is SGHVS and CDR2 FNYEAQ. The CDR3 spells CASSLYGELFF. In DNA, the CDR3 is TGTGCCAGCAGCTTGTACGGGGAGCTGTTTTTT.

The chain employs TRBV7-3 and TRBJ1-3, with TRBD1 matching 9 bases. The trim removed 3 bases at V and 0 bases at J, leaving 0 bases unmatched. The CDR3 length is 15 residues. CDR1 SGHTA and CDR2 FQGTGA come from the germline V gene. For the CDR3, the DNA is TGTGCCAGCAGCTTGACAGGGGGCTCTGGAAACACCATATATTTT. Its translation: CASSLTGGSGNTIYF. The variable domain in full, completed from reference TRBV7-3 and TRBJ1-3, reads GAGVSQTPSNKVTEKGKYVELRCDPISGHTALYWYRQSLGQGPEFLIYFQGTGAADDSGLPNDRFFAVRPEGSVSTLKIQRTERGDSAVYLCASSLTGGSGNTIYFGEGSWLTVV.

This clone was observed many times. The chain links TRBV5-6 to TRBJ1-1; unclear D gene. This CDR3 is 13 amino acids long. V lost 4 bases to trimming and J lost 6 bases, with 13 bases between them. CDR1 is SGHDT, CDR2 YYEEEE, per germline. The CDR3 region is CASSLVLVSEAFF. CDR3 in DNA: TGTGCCAGCAGCCTCGTTCTGGTGTCTGAAGCTTTCTTT.

V usage is TRBV12-5 and J usage is TRBJ1-2; the match to TRBD1 covers 8 bases. J was trimmed by 5 bases and V by 6 bases; bases with no gene match: 5. Germline assignment: CDR1 LGHNT and CDR2 FRNRAP. This CDR3 comprises 13 residues. The CDR3 coding sequence is TGTGCTAGTGGGCGAGGACAGGGTTATGGCTACACCTTC. Its translation is CASGRGQGYGYTF.

The rearrangement joins TRBV30 to TRBJ2-7, with TRBD1 matching over 8 bases. J was trimmed by 9 bases and V by 4 bases; bases with no gene match: 14. There are 14 residues in the CDR3. CDR1 is GTSNPN, CDR2 SVGIG, per germline (reference sequence). In nucleotides, the CDR3 is TGTGCCTGGACTCGAGGGCAGGGGGCGTGGTGGCAGTACTTC. It codes for CAWTRGQGAWWQYF.

The CDR3 protein is CASSSVGSNQPQHF. CDR3 DNA sequence: TGTGCCAGCAGCTCTGTGGGGAGCAATCAGCCCCAGCATTTT. The V and J genes are TRBV6-5 and TRBJ1-5; D is unclear. CDR3 length equals 14 residues. From germline, CDR1 is MNHEY and CDR2 SVGAGI. The germline V and J ends were trimmed by 6 bases and 1 base, with 10 bases remaining between them.

The chain employs TRBV6-7 and TRBJ2-1, with no clear D. TRBV6-7 is assigned to the ORF class and has an uncertain function. V was pared by 10 bases and J by 3 bases, with 7 bases between. The CDR3 has 11 amino acids. In DNA, the CDR3 is TGTGCCAACGACCACTACAATGAGCAGTTCTTC. Amino acids: CANDHYNEQFF.

The chain is built from TRBV29-1 and TRBJ1-1; no clear D. CDR1 is SQVTM and CDR2 is ANQGSEA in the germline V gene. This CDR3 comprises 14 residues. V was trimmed by 6 bases and J by 1 base, leaving 15 bases between them. The CDR3 loop reads CSVGIGWSNTEAFF. The CDR3 coding sequence is TGCAGCGTGGGAATCGGGTGGTCGAACACTGAAGCTTTCTTT.

The rearrangement joins TRBV4-3 to TRBJ2-3; 8 nucleotides match TRBD2. This CDR3 contains 17 residues. Per germline, CDR1 LGHNA and CDR2 YSLEER. V lost 5 bases, J lost 2 bases, and 12 bases stayed unmatched. CDR3: CASSKRPGLDHTDTQYF. The CDR3 nucleotides read TGCGCCAGCAGCAAACGACCGGGACTAGACCACACAGATACGCAGTATTTT.

The V and J genes are TRBV6-6 and TRBJ1-2; no clear D. The CDR3 contains 13 residues. V lost 8 bases and J 0 bases, leaving 10 bases between the germline ends. Germline CDR1 and CDR2: MNHNY and SVGAGI (reference sequence). The CDR3 region is CASLRSANYGYTF. For the CDR3, the DNA is TGTGCCAGCCTGAGGAGCGCTAACTATGGCTACACCTTC.

This sequence joins TRBV4-2 and TRBJ1-3; a possible D gene is TRBD1 (5 bases). CDR3 length equals 16 residues. The V end was cut by 0 bases, the J end by 2 bases, with 11 bases between. The germline V gene has CDR1 LGHNA and CDR2 YNFKEQ. The CDR3 region is CASSQEGEAAGNTIYF. DNA of the CDR3: TGTGCCAGCAGCCAAGAGGGGGAAGCGGCTGGAAACACCATATATTTT.

This rearrangement joins TRBV14 to TRBJ2-5; D uncertain. The J call may be wrong; the DNA end is better matched by TRBJ2-7. Germline V gene lookup returns CDR1 SGHDN and CDR2 FVKESK. The CDR3 is 12 residues long. The CDR3 sequence is CASSRSGYEQYF. The CDR3 bases are TGTGCCAGCAGCCGCTCCGGGTACGAGCAGTACTTC.

This chain uses TRBV5-8 with TRBJ1-5; the D is unclear. CDR3 length equals 15 residues. The germline V gene encodes CDR1 SGHTS and CDR2 YDEGEE. Trimming shortened V by 4 bases and J by 4 bases, and 15 bases separated the two germline ends. CDR3 protein: CASSRSPDGNQPQHF. DNA of the CDR3: TGTGCCAGCAGCCGATCCCCCGACGGGAATCAGCCCCAGCATTTT.

This rearrangement joins TRBV5-6 to TRBJ2-2; TRBD1 matches at 8 bases. Germline CDR1 SGHDT, CDR2 YYEEEE. V dropped 1 base and J dropped 17; count of bases not matched to a gene: 7. There are 12 residues in the CDR3. In DNA, the CDR3 is TGTGCCAGCAGCTTGCCGACAGGGGCTGGTTTTTTT. Translating gives CASSLPTGAGFF.

The genes are TRBV4-1 and TRBJ1-2; TRBD1 aligns across 12 bases. With 1 base clipped from V and 10 bases from J, the junction kept 13 bases outside the gene matches. The CDR3 is 17 residues long. The germline CDR1 and CDR2 sequences are MGHRA and YSYEKL. CDR3 region: CASSQVKGTGGGTTYTF. The DNA of the CDR3 is TGCGCCAGCAGCCAAGTAAAGGGGACAGGGGGCGGGACCACCTACACCTTC.

This chain connects TRBV13 to TRBJ2-7; D remains unclear. Trimming removed 4 bases at V and 2 bases at J, with 18 bases between. The CDR3 has 16 amino acids. Germline values: CDR1 PRHDT, CDR2 FYEKMQ (reference sequence). CDR3 protein: CASSSLQLLNTYEQYF. In nucleotides, the CDR3 is TGTGCCAGCAGCTCCCTTCAGTTGTTGAACACCTACGAGCAGTACTTC.

The gene calls are TRBV27 and TRBJ2-7, with 7 nucleotides matching TRBD2. Germline values: CDR1 MNHEY, CDR2 SMNVEV (reference sequence). This CDR3 region has 15 residues. V lost 6 bases to trimming and J lost 1 base; unmatched junction nucleotides: 9. The CDR3 protein is CASSRRLASSYEQYF. Written as DNA, the CDR3 is TGTGCCAGCAGCCGAAGACTAGCCTCATCCTACGAGCAGTACTTC.

The rearrangement links TRBV18 to TRBJ1-1; tentatively, D is TRBD1 (5 bases). Germline-derived CDR1 and CDR2 are KGHSH and LQKENI. Trimming removed 3 bases at V and 1 base at J, with 9 bases between. The CDR3 runs to 14 residues. CDR3 bases: TGTGCCAGCTCACCTGTACAGGCGAACACTGAAGCTTTCTTT. Protein: CASSPVQANTEAFF.

This clone was counted between two and nine times. V usage is TRBV7-2 and J usage is TRBJ1-2, with 8 bases that match TRBD1. This CDR3 region has 14 residues. The J segment lost 8 bases and the V segment lost 3 bases, leaving 8 bases of the junction unmatched. In germline, CDR1 is SGHTA, CDR2 FQGNSA. The CDR3 nucleotides are TGTGCCAGCAGCTTTGAACAGGGGGTAGGAGGCTACACCTTC. Protein: CASSFEQGVGGYTF.

The V and J genes are TRBV7-2 and TRBJ2-3; a weak D match, TRBD2 (6 bases). CDR3 length: 12 residues. Germline loops: CDR1 SGHTA, CDR2 FQGNSA. Trimming left V 5 bases short and J 6 bases short, with 9 bases between. This chain's CDR3 is CASSRGGDTQYF. CDR3 coding DNA: TGTGCCAGCAGCCGGGGAGGTGATACGCAGTATTTT.